This section outlines one T cell receptor (beta chain) sequence together with its context. Its antigen remains unidentified. The CDR3 is 14 residues long. V lost 2 bases and J 6 bases, leaving 14 bases between the germline ends. CDR1 is MNHEY, CDR2 SMNVEV, per germline (reference sequence). This sample was taken from a study of cytomegalovirus exposure and HLA in healthy donors. Study-wide points: TCR beta V- and J-gene trimming was later associated with a missense DCLRE1C variant.

Amplification used 60 Vbeta primers and 13 Jbeta primers. Profiling relied on immunoSEQ multiplex PCR, and the TCRdb table lists in-frame clones only, not all of them. The table shows 120,000 or so clones, with around 82% occurring only once. The TCR was taken from a man aged 25-45 years in good health and CMV-seropositive. The chain links TRBV27 to TRBJ2-7; maybe TRBD1 (6 bases). What was sequenced was PBMCs. The CDR3 region is CASSLQGSGGEQYF. In DNA, the CDR3 is TGTGCCAGCAGTTTACAGGGGAGTGGAGGCGAGCAGTACTTC.